This section outlines one T cell receptor beta chain sequence together with its context. The antigen this receptor binds is unknown. No much larger clone exists at a distance of one base, and base qualities are not known. The CDR1 and CDR2 encoded by the germline V gene are MNHEY and SVGAGI. The CDR3 covers 15 residues, taking in both the cysteine and the phenylalanine. The only DNA kept is the CDR3, 45 bases in frame from the first base. The junction shows trimming of 4 bases on V and 7 bases on J, plus 19 bases between the germline ends. The record originates from a study of blood T cell repertoires in COVID-19 (dated by TCRdb to the early 2020s). Turning to the overall study: The collaborator samples originated in the United States, Italy and Spain and spanned the acute and convalescent phases of COVID-19. The material from the prospective study consisted of cDNA or gDNA derived from T cells, B-cell-depleted T cells, or PBMCs. Subjects who had been exposed to COVID-19, were actively infected with it, or had recovered from it provided the deeply sampled blood TCRbeta repertoires that made up the dataset. A freely available public database, intended as a resource for researchers studying the immune response to SARS-CoV-2, is where the repertoires were released. The samples were drawn from two sources: the first 160 participants of the ongoing ImmuneRACE study, and fewer than 1,500 subjects contributed by 6 global collaborators. Nearly every sample came with metadata listing a de-identified subject ID, COVID-19 status, age in years and sex. HLA class I and class II types, where available, came from metadata supplied by the sample provider rather than from assay-based typing.

At one collaborating source in Seattle, patients were enrolled during active infection and were followed longitudinally through the course of disease. The collaborating institutions used their own protocols to collect whole blood in K2EDTA tubes. For TCRbeta analysis, collaborators shipped samples as frozen whole blood, isolated PBMCs, or DNA extracted from either of those sample types. The investigation overall reported the following: The amount of clinical and demographic metadata varied by source and participant and was provided uncurated.

TCRbeta CDR3 regions were amplified from genomic DNA by means of the immunoSEQ Assay, a bias-controlled multiplex PCR. Per the authors' processing: The number of nucleated cells in each sample was estimated from the amplification of reference gene primers within the assay. To quantify the absolute abundance of each unique TCRbeta CDR3 rearrangement, sequence reads were collapsed and filtered. For each sample, productive Simpson clonality was calculated by taking the square root of Simpson's diversity index across productive rearrangements. Drawn from immuneACCESS, this table holds only the in-frame rearrangements with V and J called that TCRdb kept. Clones are partly lost; checked studies trace under half to an unresolved V gene and leave the rest unexplained. D and trimming were read from the DNA, whereas the V and J calls and clone size are those reported in that table. The sample records roughly 38,000 clones, approximately 81% of which are singletons. The ten largest clonotypes hold approximately 1.6% of the sample.

Sequencing was carried out using peripheral blood. This chain is built from TRBV6-5 and TRBJ1-2; the D gene cannot be named for sure. This receptor was taken from a man aged 60 to 75 with COVID-19, enrolled during active disease. The bases read TGTGCCAGCAGTTTCTCCCTGGCGGGGTTTGGTGGCTACACCTTC. Its coded protein is CASSFSLAGFGGYTF.